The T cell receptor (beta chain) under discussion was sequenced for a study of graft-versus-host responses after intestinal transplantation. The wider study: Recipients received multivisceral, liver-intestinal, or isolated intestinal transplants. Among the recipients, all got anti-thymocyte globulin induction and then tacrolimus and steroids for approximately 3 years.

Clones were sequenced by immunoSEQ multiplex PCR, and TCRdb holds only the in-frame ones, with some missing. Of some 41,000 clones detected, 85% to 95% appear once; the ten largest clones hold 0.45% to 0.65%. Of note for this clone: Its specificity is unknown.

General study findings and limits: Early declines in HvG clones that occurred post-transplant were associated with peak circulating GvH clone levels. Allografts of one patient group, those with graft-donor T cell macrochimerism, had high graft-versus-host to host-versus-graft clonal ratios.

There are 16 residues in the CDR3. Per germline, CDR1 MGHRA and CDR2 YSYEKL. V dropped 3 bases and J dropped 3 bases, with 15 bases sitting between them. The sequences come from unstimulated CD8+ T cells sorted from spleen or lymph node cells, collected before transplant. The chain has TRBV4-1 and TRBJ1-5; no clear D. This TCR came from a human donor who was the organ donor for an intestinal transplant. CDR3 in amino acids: CASSQAGGNTNQPQHF. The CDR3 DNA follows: TGCGCCAGCAGCCAGGCGGGAGGGAATACCAATCAGCCCCAGCATTTT.